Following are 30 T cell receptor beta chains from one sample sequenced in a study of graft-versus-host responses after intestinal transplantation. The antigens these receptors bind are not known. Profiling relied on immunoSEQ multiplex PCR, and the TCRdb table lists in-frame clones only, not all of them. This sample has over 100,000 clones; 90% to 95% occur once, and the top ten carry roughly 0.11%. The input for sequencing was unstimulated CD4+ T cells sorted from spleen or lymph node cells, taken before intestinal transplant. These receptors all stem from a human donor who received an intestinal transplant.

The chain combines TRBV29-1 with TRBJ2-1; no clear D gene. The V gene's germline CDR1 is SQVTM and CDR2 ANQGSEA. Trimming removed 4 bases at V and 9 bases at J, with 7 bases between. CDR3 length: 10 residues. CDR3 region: CSVGSLEQFF. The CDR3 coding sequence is TGCAGCGTTGGGAGTCTTGAGCAGTTCTTC.

The CDR3 DNA reads TGCGCCAGCAGCGCCCGACTAGCGGGAGGGAACACCGGGGAGCTGTTTTTT. Protein product: CASSARLAGGNTGELFF. This chain connects TRBV5-1 to TRBJ2-2; 13 positions match TRBD2. CDR1 and CDR2 from the germline V gene are SGHRS and YFSETQ. J gave up 1 base and V 4 bases, and 4 bases lay outside the gene matches. The CDR3 spans 17 residues.

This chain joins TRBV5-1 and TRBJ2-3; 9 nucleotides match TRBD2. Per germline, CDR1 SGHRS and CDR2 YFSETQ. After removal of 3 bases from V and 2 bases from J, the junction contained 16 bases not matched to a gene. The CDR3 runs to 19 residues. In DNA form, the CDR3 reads TGCGCCAGCAGCTCCAGGGGGGTTAGCGGGAGAGCATCCACAGATACGCAGTATTTT. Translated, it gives CASSSRGVSGRASTDTQYF. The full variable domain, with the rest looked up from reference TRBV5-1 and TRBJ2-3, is KAGVTQTPRYLIKTRGQQVTLSCSPISGHRSVSWYQQTPGQGLQFLFEYFSETQRNKGNFPGRFSGRQFSNSRSEMNVSTLELGDSALYLCASSSRGVSGRASTDTQYFGPGTRLTVL.

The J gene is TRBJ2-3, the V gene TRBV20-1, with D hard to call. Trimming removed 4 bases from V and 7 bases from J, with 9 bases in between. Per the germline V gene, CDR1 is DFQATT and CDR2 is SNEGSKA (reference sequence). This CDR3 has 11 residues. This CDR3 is CSATPSNTQYF. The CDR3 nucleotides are TGCAGTGCTACGCCATCCAATACGCAGTATTTT.

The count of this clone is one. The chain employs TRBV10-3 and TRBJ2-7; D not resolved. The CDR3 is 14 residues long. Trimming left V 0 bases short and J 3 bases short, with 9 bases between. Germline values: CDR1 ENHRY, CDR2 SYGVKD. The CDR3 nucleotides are TGTGCCATCAGTGAGTCATACAGAGTCTACGAGCAGTACTTC. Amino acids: CAISESYRVYEQYF.

The CDR3 loop is CASSLVGYQETQYF. DNA for the CDR3: TGCGCCAGCAGCTTGGTAGGGTACCAAGAGACCCAGTACTTC. The chain has TRBV5-1 and TRBJ2-5, with unresolved D. The CDR3 has 14 amino acids. Trimming cost V 0 bases and J 0 bases, with 6 bases left between them. The germline V gene encodes CDR1 SGHRS and CDR2 YFSETQ.

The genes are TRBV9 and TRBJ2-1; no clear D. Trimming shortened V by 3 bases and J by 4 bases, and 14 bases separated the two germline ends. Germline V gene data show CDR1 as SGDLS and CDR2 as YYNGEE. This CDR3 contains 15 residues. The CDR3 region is CASSGRPDLYNEQFF. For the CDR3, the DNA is TGTGCCAGCAGCGGTCGGCCGGACCTTTACAATGAGCAGTTCTTC. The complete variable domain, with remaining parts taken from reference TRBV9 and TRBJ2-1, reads DSGVTQTPKHLITATGQRVTLRCSPRSGDLSVYWYQQSLDQGLQFLIQYYNGEERAKGNILERFSAQQFPDLHSELNLSSLELGDSALYFCASSGRPDLYNEQFFGPGTRLTVL.

The CDR3 sequence is CASSLSEGSQPQHF. The CDR3 nucleotides are TGTGCCAGCAGCTTATCGGAGGGCAGTCAGCCCCAGCATTTT. The chain recombines TRBV7-9 with TRBJ1-5; D unclear. The V and J ends lost 2 bases and 6 bases respectively, with 11 bases between them. CDR3 length equals 14 residues. Germline loops: CDR1 SEHNR, CDR2 FQNEAQ (reference sequence).

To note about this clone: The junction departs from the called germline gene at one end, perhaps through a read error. The CDR3 loop reads CASSFSAGSQETQYF. The CDR3 bases are TGTGCTAGCAGCTTCTCTGCGGGATCTCAAGAGACCCAGTACTTC. The rearrangement joins TRBV7-7 to TRBJ2-5; TRBD2 is a possible D gene (6 bases). CDR1 and CDR2 from the germline V gene are SSHAT and FNYEAQ (reference sequence). The CDR3 is 15 residues long.

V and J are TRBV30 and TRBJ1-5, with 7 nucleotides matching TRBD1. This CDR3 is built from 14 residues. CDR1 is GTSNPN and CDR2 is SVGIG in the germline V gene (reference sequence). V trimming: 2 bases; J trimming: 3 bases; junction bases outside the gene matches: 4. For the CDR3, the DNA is TGTGCCTGGAGTCGGACAGGCGACAATCAGCCCCAGCATTTT. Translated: CAWSRTGDNQPQHF.

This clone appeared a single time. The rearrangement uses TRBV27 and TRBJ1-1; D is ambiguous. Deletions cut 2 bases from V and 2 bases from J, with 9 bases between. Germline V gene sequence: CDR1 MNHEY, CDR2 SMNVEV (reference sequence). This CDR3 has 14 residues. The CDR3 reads CASSLGYGNTEAFF. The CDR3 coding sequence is TGTGCCAGCAGTTTAGGTTACGGAAACACTGAAGCTTTCTTT.

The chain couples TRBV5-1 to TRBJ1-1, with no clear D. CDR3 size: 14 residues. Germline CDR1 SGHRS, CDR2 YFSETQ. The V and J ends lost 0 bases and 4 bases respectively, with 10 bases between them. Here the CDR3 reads CASSLVGEGTEAFF. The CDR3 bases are TGCGCCAGCAGCTTGGTGGGAGAGGGCACTGAAGCTTTCTTT.

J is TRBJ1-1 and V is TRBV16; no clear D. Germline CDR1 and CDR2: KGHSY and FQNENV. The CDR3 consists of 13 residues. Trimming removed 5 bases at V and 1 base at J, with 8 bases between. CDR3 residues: CASSLNRNTEAFF. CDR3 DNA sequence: TGTGCCAGCAGCTTAAACAGGAACACTGAAGCTTTCTTT.

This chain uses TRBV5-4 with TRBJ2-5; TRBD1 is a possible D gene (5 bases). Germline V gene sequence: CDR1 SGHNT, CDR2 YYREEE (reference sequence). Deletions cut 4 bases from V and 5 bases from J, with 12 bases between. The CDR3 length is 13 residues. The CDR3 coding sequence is TGTGCCAGCAGCCCGCAAGGGGCGGAGACCCAGTACTTC. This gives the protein CASSPQGAETQYF.

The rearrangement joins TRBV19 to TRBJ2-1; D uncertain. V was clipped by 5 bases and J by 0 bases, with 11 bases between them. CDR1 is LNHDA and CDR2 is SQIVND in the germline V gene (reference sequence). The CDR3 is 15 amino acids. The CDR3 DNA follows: TGTGCCAGTAGTGAGGACGGAAGCTCCTACAATGAGCAGTTCTTC. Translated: CASSEDGSSYNEQFF.

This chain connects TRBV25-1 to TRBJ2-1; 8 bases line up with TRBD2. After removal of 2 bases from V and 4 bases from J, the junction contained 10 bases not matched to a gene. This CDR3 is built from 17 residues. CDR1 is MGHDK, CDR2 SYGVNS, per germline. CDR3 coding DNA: TGTGCCAGCAGTGAAGTCGGCGTAGCGGGAAGTTACAATGAGCAGTTCTTC. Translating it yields CASSEVGVAGSYNEQFF.

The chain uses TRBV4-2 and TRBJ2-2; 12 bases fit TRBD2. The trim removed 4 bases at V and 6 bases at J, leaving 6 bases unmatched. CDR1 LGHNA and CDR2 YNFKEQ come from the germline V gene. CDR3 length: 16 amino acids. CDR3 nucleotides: TGTGCCAGCAGCCGGTTGACTAGCGGGAGTCCCGGGGAGCTGTTTTTT. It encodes CASSRLTSGSPGELFF.

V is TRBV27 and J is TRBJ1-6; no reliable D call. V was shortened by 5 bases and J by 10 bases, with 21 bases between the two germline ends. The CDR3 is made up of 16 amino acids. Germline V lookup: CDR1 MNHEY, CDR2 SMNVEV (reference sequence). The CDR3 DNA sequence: TGTGCCAGCAGTCGGGAAAGTCCCGCGATAGGATCACCCCTCCACTTT. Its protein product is CASSRESPAIGSPLHF.

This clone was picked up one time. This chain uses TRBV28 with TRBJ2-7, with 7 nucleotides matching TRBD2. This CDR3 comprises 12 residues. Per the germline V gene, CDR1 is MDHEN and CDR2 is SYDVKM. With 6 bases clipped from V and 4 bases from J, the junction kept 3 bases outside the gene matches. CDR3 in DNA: TGTGCCAGCAGCTGGCGGGAGTACGAGCAGTACTTC. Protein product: CASSWREYEQYF.

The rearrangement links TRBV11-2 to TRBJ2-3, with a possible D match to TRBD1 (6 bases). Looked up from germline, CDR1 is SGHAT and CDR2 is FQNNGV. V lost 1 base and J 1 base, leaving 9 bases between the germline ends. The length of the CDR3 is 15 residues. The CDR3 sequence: CASSLARTGTDTQYF. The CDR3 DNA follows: TGTGCCAGCAGCTTAGCTCGGACAGGCACAGATACGCAGTATTTT.

CDR3 nucleotide sequence: TGTGCCAGCAGCGTAGGGGACAGCGAGGAAGCTTTCTTT. Translation gives CASSVGDSEEAFF. The J gene is TRBJ1-1, the V gene TRBV9; the match to TRBD1 covers 7 bases. The CDR3 covers 13 residues. The germline gives CDR1 SGDLS, CDR2 YYNGEE. J was trimmed by 8 bases and V by 0 bases; bases with no gene match: 4.

DNA of the CDR3: TGCGCCAGCAGCAAGGGACTACCCGAGGATACGCAGTATTTT. Its translation is CASSKGLPEDTQYF. The chain employs TRBV5-1 and TRBJ2-3; 7 nucleotides align to TRBD2. J was trimmed by 6 bases and V by 4 bases; bases with no gene match: 8. Germline CDR1 reads SGHRS; CDR2 reads YFSETQ. This CDR3 has 14 residues.

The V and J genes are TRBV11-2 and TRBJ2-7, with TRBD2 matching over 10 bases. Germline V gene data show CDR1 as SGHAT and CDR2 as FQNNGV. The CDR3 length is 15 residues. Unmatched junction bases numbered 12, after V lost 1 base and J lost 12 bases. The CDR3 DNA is TGTGCCAGCAGCTTAGGGGTGGCTAGCGGGAGACTCACGTACTTC. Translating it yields CASSLGVASGRLTYF.

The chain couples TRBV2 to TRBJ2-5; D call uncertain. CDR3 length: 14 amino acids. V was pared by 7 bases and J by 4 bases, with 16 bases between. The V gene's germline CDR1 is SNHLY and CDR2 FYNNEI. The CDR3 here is CASNYGRKRETQYF. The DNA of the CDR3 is TGTGCCAGCAATTATGGCCGGAAAAGAGAGACCCAGTACTTC. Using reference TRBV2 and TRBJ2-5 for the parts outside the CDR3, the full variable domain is EPEVTQTPSHQVTQMGQEVILRCVPISNHLYFYWYRQILGQKVEFLVSFYNNEISEKSEIFDDQFSVERPDGSNFTLKIRSTKLEDSAMYFCASNYGRKRETQYFGPGTRLLVL.

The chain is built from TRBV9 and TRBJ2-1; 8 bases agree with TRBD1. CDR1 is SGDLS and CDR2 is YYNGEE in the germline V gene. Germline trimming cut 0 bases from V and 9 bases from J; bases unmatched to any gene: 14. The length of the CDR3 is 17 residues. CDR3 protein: CASSVGLNLGQATEQFF. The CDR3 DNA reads TGTGCCAGCAGCGTAGGGTTAAATTTGGGACAGGCCACTGAGCAGTTCTTC.

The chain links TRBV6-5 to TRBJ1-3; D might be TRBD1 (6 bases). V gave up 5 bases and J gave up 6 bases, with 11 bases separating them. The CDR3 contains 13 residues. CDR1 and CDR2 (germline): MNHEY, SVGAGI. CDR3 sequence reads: CASSRTAANTIYF. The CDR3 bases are TGTGCCAGCAGTCGGACAGCAGCAAACACCATATATTTT.

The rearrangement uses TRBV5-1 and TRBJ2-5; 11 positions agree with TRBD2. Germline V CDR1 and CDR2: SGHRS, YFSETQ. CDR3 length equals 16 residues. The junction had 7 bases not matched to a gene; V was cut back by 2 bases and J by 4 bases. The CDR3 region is CASSLSGTSGAETQYF. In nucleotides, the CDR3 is TGCGCCAGCAGCTTATCCGGGACTAGCGGAGCAGAGACCCAGTACTTC. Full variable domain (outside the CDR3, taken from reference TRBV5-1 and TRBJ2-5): KAGVTQTPRYLIKTRGQQVTLSCSPISGHRSVSWYQQTPGQGLQFLFEYFSETQRNKGNFPGRFSGRQFSNSRSEMNVSTLELGDSALYLCASSLSGTSGAETQYFGPGTRLLVL.

The CDR3 DNA sequence: TGTGCCAGCGGGGTCCGGCCCCAAGAGACCCAGTACTTC. Translated: CASGVRPQETQYF. The chain joins TRBV11-2 to TRBJ2-5; no reliable D call. CDR3 length equals 13 residues. V was shortened by 8 bases and J by 1 base, with 11 bases between the two germline ends. Germline CDR1 and CDR2: SGHAT and FQNNGV.

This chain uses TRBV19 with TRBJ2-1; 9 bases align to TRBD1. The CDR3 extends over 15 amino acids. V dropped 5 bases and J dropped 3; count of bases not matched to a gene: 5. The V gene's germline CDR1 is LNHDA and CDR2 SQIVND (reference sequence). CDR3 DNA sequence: TGTGCCAGTAGTGTGGGACAGGGAAACTACAATGAGCAGTTCTTC. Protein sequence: CASSVGQGNYNEQFF. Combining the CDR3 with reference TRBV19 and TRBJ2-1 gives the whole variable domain DGGITQSPKYLFRKEGQNVTLSCEQNLNHDAMYWYRQDPGQGLRLIYYSQIVNDFQKGDIAEGYSVSREKKESFPLTVTSAQKNPTAFYLCASSVGQGNYNEQFFGPGTRLTVL.

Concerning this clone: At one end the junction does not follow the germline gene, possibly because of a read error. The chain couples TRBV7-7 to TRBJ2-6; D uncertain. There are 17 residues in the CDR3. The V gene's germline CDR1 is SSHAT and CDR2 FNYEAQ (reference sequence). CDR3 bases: TGTGCTAGCAGCTTCGAACCGGTAGGCTCTGGGGCCAACGTCCTGACTTTC. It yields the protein CASSFEPVGSGANVLTF.